A selection of T cell receptor beta chains follows, all from one sample in a study of blood T cell repertoires in COVID-19. The data were produced by immunoSEQ multiplex PCR, yet TCRdb's version contains in-frame clones alone and is incomplete. Altogether under 50,000 clones are present, approximately 88% being singletons, with the ten largest covering about three fifths. Sequences were obtained from peripheral blood. The source is a man between 65 and 80 years old with acute or convalescent COVID-19. CDR3s include the opening cysteine and the closing phenylalanine or tryptophan.

v_gene	j_gene	CDR3aa
TRBV19	TRBJ1-2	CASSIEKRKYTF
TRBV7-9	TRBJ1-2	CASSPRDWTNYGYTF
TRBV10-3	TRBJ2-2	CATRLADTGELFF
TRBV5-5	TRBJ2-2	CASSLVDFTGELFF
TRBV5-1	TRBJ1-1	CASSSTLGGGTEAFF
TRBV25-1	TRBJ1-4	CASRTGNPTNEKLFF
TRBV6-1	TRBJ2-2	CASSEPRQGSYTGELFF
TRBV28	TRBJ2-7	CASSPPNRDYEQYF
TRBV29-1	TRBJ1-1	CSVESPGQGLLEAFF
TRBV11-3	TRBJ1-6	CASSLAGVESPLHF
TRBV2	TRBJ2-5	CASTWGREQTQYF
TRBV20-1	TRBJ2-1	CSASTSYEQFF
TRBV14	TRBJ2-7	CASSTRAGTSGGPPYF
TRBV6-2/TRBV6-3	TRBJ2-7	CASSYGDSRHEQYF
TRBV5-4	TRBJ1-6	CASSLEQGNSPLHF
TRBV19	TRBJ2-1	CASSIGGGLLASEQFF
TRBV12-3/TRBV12-4	TRBJ1-1	CATGTPGLGEAFF
TRBV28	TRBJ2-2	CASSSPGQWNTGELFF
TRBV25-1	TRBJ1-2	CASSAGSPYGYTF
TRBV19	TRBJ2-3	CASRSTMAGAGDTQYF
TRBV12-3/TRBV12-4	TRBJ1-2	CASSFGGPGGYTF
TRBV4-3	TRBJ1-2	CASSQDTQWYGYTF
TRBV10-3	TRBJ2-2	CASGTGEIGELFF